This T cell receptor (beta chain) is from a study of T cell repertoires in cytomegalovirus infection. Many counts were recorded for this clonotype. Antigen unknown. Each CDR3 protein is one row after TCRdb ran MiXCR on the reads. The table has about 500,000 distinct CDR3 sequences, roughly a third seen once. The germline CDR1 and CDR2 sequences are SGHTA and FQGNSA. CDR3 length: 19 residues. The J segment lost 3 bases and the V segment lost 5 bases, leaving 12 bases of the junction unmatched. The chain links TRBV7-2 to TRBJ2-2; 13 nucleotides match TRBD2. The clonotype originates from a human donor in good health (CMV status not recorded). Some clones in this sample may be carry-over from other donors' samples. The material was cultured PBMCs, obtained from culture after CMV antigen stimulation. This chain's CDR3 is CASSRAPGLAGRDTGELFF. The CDR3 nucleotides read TGTGCCAGCAGCCGAGCCCCGGGACTAGCGGGACGAGACACCGGGGAGCTGTTTTTT.